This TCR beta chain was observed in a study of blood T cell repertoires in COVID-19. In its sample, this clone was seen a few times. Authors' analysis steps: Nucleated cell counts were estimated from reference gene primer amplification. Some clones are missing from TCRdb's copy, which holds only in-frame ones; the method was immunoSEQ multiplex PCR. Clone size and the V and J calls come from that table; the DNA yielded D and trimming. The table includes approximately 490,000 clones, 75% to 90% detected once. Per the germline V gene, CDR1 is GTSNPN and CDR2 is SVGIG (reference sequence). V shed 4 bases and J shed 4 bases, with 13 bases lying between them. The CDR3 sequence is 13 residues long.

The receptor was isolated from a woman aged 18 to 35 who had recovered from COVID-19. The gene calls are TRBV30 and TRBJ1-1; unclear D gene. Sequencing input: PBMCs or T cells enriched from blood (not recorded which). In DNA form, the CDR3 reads TGTGCCTGGACTTGGGGAGAGGGCACTGAAGCTTTCTTT. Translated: CAWTWGEGTEAFF. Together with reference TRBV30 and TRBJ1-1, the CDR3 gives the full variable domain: SQTIHQWPATLVQPVGSPLSLECTVEGTSNPNLYWYRQAAGRGLQLLFYSVGIGQISSEVPQNLSASRPQDRQFILSSKKLLLSDSGFYLCAWTWGEGTEAFFGQGTRLTVV.